A selection of T cell receptor beta chains follows, all from one sample in a study of blood T cells in healthy people across ages. TCRdb re-analysed the 5' RACE reads in MiXCR, keeping a single row per CDR3 protein. Of 850,000 to 1,300,000 distinct CDR3 sequences in the sample, less than 50% were seen once. The sample comprised blood. These receptors all come from a woman in her sixties or seventies in good health. CDR3s include the opening cysteine and the closing phenylalanine or tryptophan. The D gene is left open where the match is weak. Clone size appears in some rows only: once, few, many, or a class for an expanded clone.

J: TRBJ2-1
size: NA
D: TRBD1
V: TRBV29-1
DNA: TGCAGCGTACAGGGGGCGTTACGGGATGAGCAGTTCTTC
CDR3: CSVQGALRDEQFF

J: TRBJ2-1
size: once
D: NA
V: TRBV5-5
DNA: TGTGCCAGCAGCAATCCGACGGCTCCAGGCAATGAGCAGTTCTTC
CDR3: CASSNPTAPGNEQFF

J: TRBJ2-5
size: few
D: TRBD2
V: TRBV20-1
DNA: TGCAGTGCTTGGACTAGCGGGACCCAGTACTTC
CDR3: CSAWTSGTQYF

J: TRBJ2-3
size: many
D: NA
V: TRBV27
DNA: TGTGCCAGCAGTTTGGGACCCAGCGGCACAGATACGCAGTATTTT
CDR3: CASSLGPSGTDTQYF

J: TRBJ2-7
size: NA
D: TRBD2
V: TRBV4-1
DNA: TGCGCCAGCAGCCAAGCGAGCGGGAGCAACGAGCAGTACTTC
CDR3: CASSQASGSNEQYF

J: TRBJ1-1
size: once
D: TRBD1
V: TRBV29-1
DNA: TGCAGCGGTTCACAGGGGATGAACACTGAAGCTTTCTTT
CDR3: CSGSQGMNTEAFF

J: TRBJ2-1
size: NA
D: NA
V: TRBV20-1
DNA: TGCAGTGCTAGAGATTGGGGGAACTCTAACTCCTACAATGAGCAGTTCTTC
CDR3: CSARDWGNSNSYNEQFF

J: TRBJ2-1
size: few
D: NA
V: TRBV27
DNA: TGTGCCAGCAGTTGGGGGGGCGGCAATGAGCAGTTCTTC
CDR3: CASSWGGGNEQFF

J: TRBJ2-2
size: NA
D: NA
V: TRBV6-2/TRBV6-3
DNA: TGTGCCAGCACCCTCCGGGGCACCGGGGAGCTGTTTTTT
CDR3: CASTLRGTGELFF

J: TRBJ2-3
size: many
D: NA
V: TRBV5-1
DNA: TGCGCCAGCAGCTCCACTGGGGCGGATACGCAGTATTTT
CDR3: CASSSTGADTQYF

J: TRBJ2-1
size: few
D: TRBD2
V: TRBV29-1
DNA: TGCAGCGTTGATCTTCTAGCGGGGGAAAGGGGTGAGCAGTTCTTC
CDR3: CSVDLLAGERGEQFF

J: TRBJ1-2
size: few
D: NA
V: TRBV5-5
DNA: TGTGCCAGCAGCTTGTCCCAAGCGAACTATGGCTACACCTTC
CDR3: CASSLSQANYGYTF

J: TRBJ1-1
size: few
D: NA
V: TRBV20-1
DNA: TGCAGTGCTAGCGAGGGAGGGAGGAACACTGAAGCTTTCTTT
CDR3: CSASEGGRNTEAFF

J: TRBJ2-3
size: NA
D: TRBD2
V: TRBV25-1
DNA: TGTGCCAGCAGTGAATTTGGGGCGGGAGCTATAGATACGCAGTATTTT
CDR3: CASSEFGAGAIDTQYF

J: TRBJ2-5
size: NA
D: TRBD1
V: TRBV20-1
DNA: TGCAGTGCCCGGGCGGGCCGTAACAGGGGCTTAGGGGAGCAGTACTTC
CDR3: CSARAGRNRGLGEQYF

J: TRBJ2-3
size: NA
D: NA
V: TRBV18
DNA: TGTGCCAGCTCACTCTCAGGAGGCGGAAGCACAGATACGCAGTATTTT
CDR3: CASSLSGGGSTDTQYF

J: TRBJ2-7
size: NA
D: NA
V: TRBV10-3
DNA: TGTGCCATCAGTGAGCGGACAGACAATGAGCAGTACTTC
CDR3: CAISERTDNEQYF

J: TRBJ1-4
size: NA
D: NA
V: TRBV7-8
DNA: TGTGCCAGCAGCTTCCACCGGGCCTTAAATGAAAAACTGTTTTTT
CDR3: CASSFHRALNEKLFF

J: TRBJ1-2
size: NA
D: NA
V: TRBV27
DNA: TGTGCCAGCACTCTCTCTCTTGGGGGATTCTATGGCTACACCTTC
CDR3: CASTLSLGGFYGYTF

J: TRBJ2-1
size: NA
D: NA
V: TRBV7-2
DNA: TGTGCCAGCAGCTTAGGGCTGGGGCCGAGTGAGCAGTTCTTC
CDR3: CASSLGLGPSEQFF

J: TRBJ2-7
size: few
D: NA
V: TRBV12-3/TRBV12-4
DNA: TGTGCCAGCAGTTTTGGGTGGGGTGGGCAGTACTTC
CDR3: CASSFGWGGQYF

J: TRBJ2-3
size: few
D: TRBD2
V: TRBV5-1
DNA: TGCGCCAGCAGCTTGGGGACTAGAACAGATACGCAGTATTTT
CDR3: CASSLGTRTDTQYF

J: TRBJ1-6
size: NA
D: TRBD1
V: TRBV20-1
DNA: TGCAGTGCGGAAGACGGACAGGGACGAGGCTCACCCCTCCACTTT
CDR3: CSAEDGQGRGSPLHF

J: TRBJ2-7
size: once
D: NA
V: TRBV2
DNA: TGTGCCAGCGACGGGATCAGGGGTTACGAGCAGTACTTC
CDR3: CASDGIRGYEQYF

J: TRBJ2-7
size: few
D: NA
V: TRBV20-1
DNA: TGCAGTGCTAGGTTTTCCTCCGAGCAGTACTTC
CDR3: CSARFSSEQYF

J: TRBJ2-2
size: few
D: NA
V: TRBV5-1
DNA: TGCGCCAGCAGCTTGGGACAAACTGATGGCACCGGGGAGCTGTTTTTT
CDR3: CASSLGQTDGTGELFF

J: TRBJ2-5
size: few
D: TRBD2
V: TRBV11-2
DNA: TGTGCCAGCAGCTTAGCTAGCGGGAGTACCGGAGAGACCCAGTACTTC
CDR3: CASSLASGSTGETQYF

J: TRBJ2-1
size: NA
D: TRBD2
V: TRBV7-8
DNA: TGTGCCAGCAGCTTATCCGGACTAGCGGCATCCTACAATGAGCAGTTCTTC
CDR3: CASSLSGLAASYNEQFF

J: TRBJ1-1
size: NA
D: NA
V: TRBV5-1
DNA: TGCGCCAGCAGCTTGGCGGGCAAAGGAGAGACTGAAGCTTTCTTT
CDR3: CASSLAGKGETEAFF

J: TRBJ2-7
size: many
D: NA
V: TRBV9
DNA: TGTGCCAGCAGCGCCGGGACAAACTACGAGCAGTACTTC
CDR3: CASSAGTNYEQYF

J: TRBJ1-4
size: few
D: TRBD1
V: TRBV20-1
DNA: TGCAGTGCCTACCTCAGGGGGGATGAAAAACTGTTTTTT
CDR3: CSAYLRGDEKLFF

J: TRBJ2-1
size: few
D: TRBD2
V: TRBV7-9
DNA: TGTGCCAGCAGCTTAGCGACTAGCGGAAAAATTGAGCAGTTCTTC
CDR3: CASSLATSGKIEQFF

J: TRBJ2-3
size: NA
D: NA
V: TRBV12-3/TRBV12-4
DNA: TGTGCCAGCAGTATGGCTAGCACAGATACGCAGTATTTT
CDR3: CASSMASTDTQYF